This T cell receptor beta chain was documented in a study of radiotherapy plus CTLA-4 blockade in lung cancer. Study at large: Objective responses occurred in about 17% of patients; 25% to 40% had disease control. Findings and caveats of the study: Early clone dynamics of blood T cells, plus interferon-beta, reportedly predicted response best. Clones of tumor-derived TCRs expanded in blood after radiotherapy plus ipilimumab.

CTLA-4 blockade using ipilimumab, together with focal radiation, was received by patients with chemo-refractory metastatic non-small-cell lung cancer. Germline loops: CDR1 SEHNR, CDR2 FQNEAQ (reference sequence). This CDR3 comprises 13 residues. A word on this clone: No antigen is known for it.

The table came from immunoSEQ multiplex PCR; TCRdb's copy has only in-frame clones and leaves some out. The sample records 89,000 or so clones, 82% being singletons. This sample comprised peripheral blood, obtained from a patient treated with radiotherapy plus ipilimumab. This sequence was found in a human donor with non-small cell lung cancer who had a partial response to radiotherapy plus ipilimumab. The chain uses TRBV7-9 and TRBJ2-5, with D perhaps TRBD2 (5 bases). Matching the DNA end better, TRBJ2-7 makes the J call doubtful. The CDR3 spells CASEGEEAYEQYF. The CDR3 region has the DNA TGTGCCAGCGAGGGTGAAGAAGCCTACGAGCAGTACTTC.